This T cell receptor beta chain was sequenced during a study of cytomegalovirus exposure and HLA in healthy donors. Study conclusions and caveats: In vitro testing confirmed a few CMV-associated chains as specific for CMV antigens. Earlier analysis found most TCR beta V segments productive about 87% or about 30% of the time.

Germline CDR1 reads MGHRA; CDR2 reads YSYEKL. There are 17 residues in the CDR3. V was clipped by 0 bases and J by 2 bases, with 17 bases between them. Likely unrecorded immune exposures existed in these nominally healthy donors. This PCR relied on a set of 60 Vbeta primers and 13 Jbeta primers. The repertoire was sequenced with immunoSEQ multiplex PCR; TCRdb's copy has only in-frame clones and lacks some. The sample includes fewer than 200,000 clones, about 88% seen only once; the top ten take more than 2%. Points on this clone: Its antigen is unknown.

Sequencing was done on a sample of PBMCs. The clonotype was recovered from a man aged 18 to 29 in good health and CMV-seropositive. The chain uses TRBV4-1 and TRBJ2-7; possible D gene TRBD1, 6 bases. CDR3 nucleotides: TGCGCCAGCAGCCAAGAAGGGATCGACAGGTCTACCTACGAGCAGTACTTC. The encoded protein is CASSQEGIDRSTYEQYF.